The 15 T cell receptor beta chains below come from one sample, sequenced in a study of T cells and copy number aberrations in small-cell lung cancer (dated by TCRdb to about 2021). The library was produced with the immunoSEQ multiplex PCR assay. TCRdb's version of the immuneACCESS table is confined to in-frame rearrangements and falls short of the full clone set. An unresolved V gene accounts for under half of the shortfall where checked; the remainder is of unknown origin. The sample table contains 7,000 or so clones; only one count was recorded for more than 70% of them. Roughly 9.5% of the sample belongs to the ten largest clones. The sample consisted of normal tissue next to the tumor. These receptor sequences come from a woman between 70 and 85 years old with small cell lung cancer. Some clones in this sample may be carry-over from other donors' samples.

The genes are TRBV27 and TRBJ2-7, with 8 nucleotides matching TRBD2. The CDR3 has 14 residues. J was trimmed by 1 base and V by 6 bases; bases with no gene match: 5. Germline loops: CDR1 MNHEY, CDR2 SMNVEV (reference sequence). CDR3 coding DNA: TGTGCCAGCAGACGGACTAGCTCATCCTACGAGCAGTACTTC. As protein: CASRRTSSSYEQYF.

The V and J genes are TRBV11-2 and TRBJ1-1, with D possibly being TRBD1 (6 bases). Germline values: CDR1 SGHAT, CDR2 FQNNGV. CDR3 length: 15 residues. Trimming took 5 bases from V and 1 from J, leaving 14 bases between them. CDR3 DNA sequence: TGTGCCAGCAGCGCCCTGACAGGTTCGAACACTGAAGCTTTCTTT. It translates to CASSALTGSNTEAFF.

This chain uses TRBV29-1 with TRBJ2-5; D not certain. Trimming pared 2 bases from V and 1 base from J, leaving 8 bases between. This CDR3 is built from 13 residues. The germline V gene encodes CDR1 SQVTM and CDR2 ANQGSEA. In nucleotides, the CDR3 is TGCAGCGTTGAAATTCAGACCCAAGAGACCCAGTACTTC. Protein sequence: CSVEIQTQETQYF.

This clone was observed a few times. The chain links TRBV5-1 to TRBJ2-1; 10 bases match TRBD2. The CDR3 is 15 residues long. J lost 5 bases, V lost 4 bases, and 6 bases had no gene match. The V gene's germline CDR1 is SGHRS and CDR2 YFSETQ. The CDR3 region is CASSTVAGGNNEQFF. The CDR3 DNA reads TGCGCCAGCAGCACCGTAGCGGGAGGTAACAATGAGCAGTTCTTC. Full variable domain (missing parts from reference TRBV5-1 and TRBJ2-1): KAGVTQTPRYLIKTRGQQVTLSCSPISGHRSVSWYQQTPGQGLQFLFEYFSETQRNKGNFPGRFSGRQFSNSRSEMNVSTLELGDSALYLCASSTVAGGNNEQFFGPGTRLTVL.

This clone was counted between two and nine times. This chain uses TRBV2 with TRBJ2-7, with 7 bases matching TRBD2. J gave up 3 bases and V 4 bases, and 6 bases lay outside the gene matches. Looked up from germline, CDR1 is SNHLY and CDR2 is FYNNEI. The CDR3 is 14 residues long. DNA for the CDR3: TGTGCCAGCAGTGGGCTAGCGGACATCTACGAGCAGTACTTC. It yields the protein CASSGLADIYEQYF.

This chain uses TRBV30 with TRBJ2-7, with 9 bases aligning to TRBD1. This CDR3 spans 16 amino acids. The V gene end was trimmed by 3 bases and the J gene end by 2 bases; junction bases not matched to a gene: 11. CDR1 GTSNPN and CDR2 SVGIG come from the germline V gene (reference sequence). The chain's CDR3 is CAWSPIGQGWTYEQYF. Here the CDR3 DNA reads TGTGCCTGGAGCCCCATTGGACAGGGGTGGACCTACGAGCAGTACTTC.

The gene calls are TRBV11-1 and TRBJ2-1, with D maybe TRBD1 (5 bases). CDR3 length: 16 amino acids. The germline V gene encodes CDR1 SGHAT and CDR2 FQDESV (reference sequence). The V gene lost 5 bases and the J gene lost 9 bases, with 23 bases spanning the gap. DNA of the CDR3: TGTGCCAGCAGCCCCGATGGGGCTCCCGGTAAAAGTGAGCAGTTCTTC. Protein: CASSPDGAPGKSEQFF. Using reference TRBV11-1 and TRBJ2-1 for the parts outside the CDR3, the full variable domain is EAEVAQSPRYKITEKSQAVAFWCDPISGHATLYWYRQILGQGPELLVQFQDESVVDDSQLPKDRFSAERLKGVDSTLKIQPAELGDSAMYLCASSPDGAPGKSEQFFGPGTRLTVL.

V usage is TRBV6-5 and J usage is TRBJ2-3; D is unclear. Deletions cut 6 bases from V and 3 bases from J, with 10 bases between. The CDR3 length is 13 residues. Germline CDR1 reads MNHEY; CDR2 reads SVGAGI. The CDR3 bases are TGTGCCAGCAGGAAACTTGGGACAGATACGCAGTATTTT. Translation: CASRKLGTDTQYF.

The chain uses TRBV28 and TRBJ2-1; TRBD2 agrees at 11 bases. CDR3 size: 15 residues. Germline V gene lookup returns CDR1 MDHEN and CDR2 SYDVKM. With V trimmed by 4 bases and J by 4 bases, 3 bases remained unmatched. CDR3 DNA: TGTGCCAGCAGTTCCGGGACTAGCGGATACAATGAGCAGTTCTTC. It specifies CASSSGTSGYNEQFF. The full variable domain, its missing parts supplied by reference TRBV28 and TRBJ2-1, is DVKVTQSSRYLVKRTGEKVFLECVQDMDHENMFWYRQDPGLGLRLIYFSYDVKMKEKGDIPEGYSVSREKKERFSLILESASTNQTSMYLCASSSGTSGYNEQFFGPGTRLTVL.

A single count supports this clone. The J gene is TRBJ1-1, the V gene TRBV4-3; no reliable D call. The germline V gene encodes CDR1 LGHNA and CDR2 YSLEER. The CDR3 loop spans 18 amino acids. The V end was cut by 0 bases, the J end by 4 bases, with 21 bases between. The CDR3 region is CASSQDSSGRVGFTEAFF. The CDR3 DNA is TGCGCCAGCAGCCAAGATTCGTCGGGCCGAGTTGGGTTCACTGAAGCTTTCTTT.

As DNA, the CDR3 is TGCGCCAGCAGCTTGGCAGGAGAGACCCAGTACTTC. Translating it yields CASSLAGETQYF. The genes are TRBV5-1 and TRBJ2-5; D is undetermined. Trimming took 0 bases from V and 4 from J, leaving 4 bases between them. From germline, CDR1 is SGHRS and CDR2 YFSETQ. There are 12 residues in the CDR3.

The rearrangement joins TRBV2 to TRBJ2-1; the D is unclear. V gave up 4 bases and J gave up 6 bases, with 7 bases separating them. This CDR3 region has 12 residues. Germline V lookup: CDR1 SNHLY, CDR2 FYNNEI. CDR3: CASSGLVNEQFF. In nucleotides, the CDR3 is TGTGCCAGCAGTGGACTTGTCAATGAGCAGTTCTTC.

This clone occurred a few times. The rearrangement joins TRBV6-5 to TRBJ2-2, with D hard to call. This CDR3 region has 16 residues. The V gene lost 3 bases and the J gene lost 4 bases, with 15 bases spanning the gap. CDR1 is MNHEY and CDR2 is SVGAGI in the germline V gene. The CDR3 sequence: CASSYGKHLSTGELFF. CDR3 in DNA: TGTGCCAGCAGTTATGGGAAGCACTTAAGCACCGGGGAGCTGTTTTTT.

The genes are TRBV7-2 and TRBJ1-2, with TRBD1 as a possible D gene (5 bases). Looked up from germline, CDR1 is SGHTA and CDR2 is FQGNSA. Trimming stripped 4 bases from V and 4 bases from J, with 13 bases between. The CDR3 contains 14 residues. The CDR3 reads CASSSSTGPYGYTF. The CDR3 DNA reads TGTGCCAGCAGCTCCTCAACAGGCCCCTATGGCTACACCTTC.

The rearrangement joins TRBV29-1 to TRBJ2-1; D is possibly TRBD2 (5 bases). V was shortened by 7 bases and J by 6 bases, with 7 bases between the two germline ends. Germline CDR1 reads SQVTM; CDR2 reads ANQGSEA. CDR3 length: 10 amino acids. For the CDR3, the DNA is TGCAGCGGAGGGCTCAATGAGCAGTTCTTC. This gives the protein CSGGLNEQFF.